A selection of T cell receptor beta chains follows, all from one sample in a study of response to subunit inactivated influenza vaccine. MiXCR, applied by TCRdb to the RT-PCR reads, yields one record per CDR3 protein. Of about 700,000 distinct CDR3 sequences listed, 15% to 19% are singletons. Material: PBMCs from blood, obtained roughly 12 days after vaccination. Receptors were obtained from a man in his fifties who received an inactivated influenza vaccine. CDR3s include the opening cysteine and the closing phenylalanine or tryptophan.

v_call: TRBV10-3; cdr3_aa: CAISAGQGLYGYTF
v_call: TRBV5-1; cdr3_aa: CASTRRAFQQETQYF
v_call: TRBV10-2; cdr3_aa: CASSRDRAEKLFF
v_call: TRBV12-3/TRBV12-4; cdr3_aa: CASTPDRAGQPQHF
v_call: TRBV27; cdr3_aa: CASTTGTSVGVGEDTQYF
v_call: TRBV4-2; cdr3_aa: CASSHSGTGVDEQYF
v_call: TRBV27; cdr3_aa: CASSLLNSHNEQFF
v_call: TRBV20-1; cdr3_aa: CSAYPPFSGTYNEQFF
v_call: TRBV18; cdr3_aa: CASSPPGTGVSGTEAFF
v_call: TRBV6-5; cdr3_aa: CASSFPDRGLPAEAFF
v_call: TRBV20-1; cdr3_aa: CSALDGTAQETQYF
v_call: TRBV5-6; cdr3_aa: CASSLGGRQKLSNQPQHF
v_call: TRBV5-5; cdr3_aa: CASSLAPGTGGYTGELFF
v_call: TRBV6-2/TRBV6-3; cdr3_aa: CASSYGRREGHYNEQFF
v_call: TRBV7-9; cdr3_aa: CASSLPASVRNEQFF
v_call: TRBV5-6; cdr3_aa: CASSLSTLVVKNIQYF
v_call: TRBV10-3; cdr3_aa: CAISDRGTAKNIQYF
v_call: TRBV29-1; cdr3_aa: CSVEFQRLSTDTQYF
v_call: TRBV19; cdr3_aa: CASRLGRYTEAFF
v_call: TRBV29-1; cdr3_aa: CSVVAGSSSTGELFF
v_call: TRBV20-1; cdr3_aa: CSALLRETQYF
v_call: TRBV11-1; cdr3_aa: CASSLARMGQTTGGYGYTF
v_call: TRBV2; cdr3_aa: CASGPSGQQWF